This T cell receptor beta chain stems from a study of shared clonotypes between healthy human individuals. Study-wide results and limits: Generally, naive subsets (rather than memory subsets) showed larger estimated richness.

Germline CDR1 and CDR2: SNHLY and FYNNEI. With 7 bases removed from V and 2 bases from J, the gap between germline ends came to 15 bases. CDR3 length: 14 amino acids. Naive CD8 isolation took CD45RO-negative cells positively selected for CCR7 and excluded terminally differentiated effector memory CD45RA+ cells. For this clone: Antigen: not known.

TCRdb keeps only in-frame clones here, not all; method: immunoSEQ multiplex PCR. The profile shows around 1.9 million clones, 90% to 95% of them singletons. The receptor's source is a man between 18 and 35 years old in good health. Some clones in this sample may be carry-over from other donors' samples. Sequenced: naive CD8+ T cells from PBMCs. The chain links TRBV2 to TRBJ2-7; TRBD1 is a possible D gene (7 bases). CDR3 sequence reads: CASTAGQNPYEQYF. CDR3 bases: TGTGCCAGCACCGCGGGACAGAACCCCTACGAGCAGTACTTC.